What follows is one T cell receptor beta chain and its context. Its antigen is unknown. The sample holds no much larger clone one base away, and base qualities are not on file. The sample is drawn from a study of T cells in Graves' hyperthyroidism and ophthalmopathy (dated by TCRdb to between 2018 and 2021). For the wider study: To identify TCR V-J signatures that set the groups apart, the researchers used a discovery cohort of approximately 98 patients, made up of roughly 45 with Graves' ophthalmopathy and 57 with stable Graves' hyperthyroidism. Prospective prediction of ophthalmopathy was tested in an independent validation cohort of 18 hyperthyroidism patients and 15 to 17 patients who later progressed to ophthalmopathy. The 95 to 100 discovery patients were randomly split 7:3 into training and test sets. In addition, the study compared T-cell repertoires in thyroid tissue and in blood from roughly six Graves' hyperthyroidism patients. Once sampling was done, hyperthyroidism patients were given methimazole at a starting dose of 30 mg daily, whereas ophthalmopathy patients were given high-dose intravenous methylprednisolone. According to the paper, TCR Vbeta CDR3 sequencing was carried out on 135 peripheral blood samples, which came from under 50 ophthalmopathy, under 85 hyperthyroidism and roughly 17 progressor patients.

According to the germline V gene (reference sequence), CDR1 reads LNHNV and CDR2 reads YYDKDF. Including the terminal cysteine and phenylalanine, the CDR3 comprises 15 residues. Solely the CDR3 DNA is kept, with 45 bases framed from the first base. Between the V and J ends, shortened by 1 base and 4 bases respectively, the junction contains 11 bases. The TCR beta CDR3 regions were amplified from RNA transcripts. For the first round of RT-PCR on the TCR CDR3, the HTBI primer set was used together with the Qiagen OneStep RT-PCR kit. Libraries were constructed in a second round of multiplex PCR, after which size selection and purification were carried out. The libraries were sequenced on an Illumina HiSeq2000 using paired-end 100 bp reads. For the original study's pipeline: SOAPnuke was used to process the raw data, with reads discarded if the reads contained adapters or uncalled bases, had a mean Phred below 15, or lacked an exact constant-primer or identifier match. High-quality paired reads were merged with COPE v1.2.5, and unique nucleotide sequences were defined as clonotypes. Clonotypes were aligned to IMGT TRBV, TRBD and TRBJ reference segments using MiTCR v1.1. Analysis was restricted to V-J combinations with a frequency above 0.0001, which covered about 99% of repertoires. A TCS score was defined as the ratio between F50 (clonal expansion) and ExV (chaos), using BLOSUM62-based TCRdist between CDR3 peptides within each V-J. Welch's t-statistics and random forest reduced 500 to 550 V-J features to about 12, which were used in a naive Bayes classifier (R e1071). The similarity between thyroid and blood repertoires was quantified using the Morisita-Horn index. TCRdb took the public reads, trimmed them with fastp at Q25, ran MiXCR for clone calling and kept in-frame beta chains. Each CDR3 protein gets just one entry, which takes the most common genes and DNA from the rows behind it. The V and J calls and clone size are TCRdb's, not the authors'. The sample yields roughly 510,000 distinct CDR3 sequences; roughly 45% were counted once. Clones ranked in the top ten supply 44% of the sample.

What the authors observed across the whole study: Most expanded thyroid clonotypes (frequency above 0.001) were also detected in blood, suggesting blood repertoires may reflect thyroid immune responses. Sample size was not statistically predetermined, and blinding of investigators to group allocation was not performed. In validation, progression to ophthalmopathy was predicted by the model with about 70% sensitivity and roughly 76% specificity, a median of 6.5 months before onset. A model built on a 13 V-J signature distinguished ophthalmopathy from stable hyperthyroidism, reaching approximately 89% sensitivity and 81.08% specificity in cross-validation and 80%/75% in testing.

Exclusion was applied to patients with uncontrolled infections, other autoimmune diseases, pregnancy or lactation. Diagnoses relied on clinical symptoms, serum thyroxine and TRAb, thyroid ultrasound and orbital computed tomography. Total RNA was extracted with Trizol reagent, and quality was checked on an Agilent 2100 Bioanalyzer. This sequence originates from an adult woman with Graves' disease, either hyperthyroidism or ophthalmopathy (not recorded which). Material: peripheral blood or thyroid tissue (not recorded which). The receptor chain draws on TRBV15 and TRBJ1-5; D gene: possibly TRBD1, on 6 matching bases. The CDR3 protein is CATSRALGGNQPQHF. The DNA is as follows: TGTGCCACCAGCAGAGCGTTAGGGGGGAATCAGCCCCAGCATTTT.